This passage covers 5 T cell receptor beta chains from one sample sequenced in a study of siplizumab effects on memory and regulatory T cells. Data came from immunoSEQ multiplex PCR; TCRdb stores just in-frame clones and leaves some out. The sample lists tens of thousands of clones, about 89% occurring once. Sequenced material: CD8+ T cells sorted from blood. These receptors came from a human donor in good health.

The genes are TRBV9 and TRBJ2-2; D call uncertain. CDR1 is SGDLS, CDR2 YYNGEE, per germline. The CDR3 consists of 12 residues. Trimming removed 4 bases at V and 5 bases at J, with 6 bases between. The CDR3: CASSPGTGELFF. The CDR3 nucleotides are TGTGCCAGCAGCCCCGGAACCGGGGAGCTGTTTTTT.

This clone was seen once. V gene TRBV7-9 combines with J gene TRBJ2-3; D remains unclear. This CDR3 region has 15 residues. CDR1 SEHNR and CDR2 FQNEAQ come from the germline V gene (reference sequence). Trimming took 1 base from V and 0 from J, leaving 8 bases between them. CDR3 loop: CASSLVMASTDTQYF. The DNA for the CDR3 is TGTGCCAGCAGCTTAGTAATGGCTAGCACAGATACGCAGTATTTT.

The chain uses TRBV7-2 and TRBJ2-2; D call uncertain. The germline V gene encodes CDR1 SGHTA and CDR2 FQGNSA. Trimming took 1 base from V and 4 from J, leaving 4 bases between them. This CDR3 is 13 amino acids long. CDR3 DNA sequence: TGTGCCAGCAGCTTAGGCGGCACCGGGGAGCTGTTTTTT. Translation gives CASSLGGTGELFF.

This clone showed up just a few times. The genes are TRBV6-1 and TRBJ1-5; D gene ambiguous. The V gene's germline CDR1 is MNHNS and CDR2 SASEGT. V was cut by 0 bases and J by 2 bases, with 11 bases left in between. CDR3 length: 16 residues. The CDR3 loop is CASSEATSRGNQPQHF. The CDR3 region has the DNA TGTGCCAGCAGTGAAGCGACGTCACGGGGCAATCAGCCCCAGCATTTT.

The chain couples TRBV28 to TRBJ2-1; 11 nucleotides agree with TRBD2. V dropped 6 bases and J dropped 4; count of bases not matched to a gene: 8. In germline, CDR1 is MDHEN, CDR2 SYDVKM. The CDR3 is 16 residues long. The DNA for the CDR3 is TGTGCCAGCAGATTTCGACTAGCGGGGAATTACAATGAGCAGTTCTTC. Amino acids: CASRFRLAGNYNEQFF.